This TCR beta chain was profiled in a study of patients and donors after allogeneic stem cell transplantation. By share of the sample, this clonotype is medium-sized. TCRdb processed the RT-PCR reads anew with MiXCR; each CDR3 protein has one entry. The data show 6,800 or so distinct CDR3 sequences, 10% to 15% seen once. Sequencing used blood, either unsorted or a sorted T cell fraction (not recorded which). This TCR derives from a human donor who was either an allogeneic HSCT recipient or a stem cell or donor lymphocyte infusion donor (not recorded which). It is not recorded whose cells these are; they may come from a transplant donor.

DNA of the CDR3: TGCAGCCACGTCTATGGCTACACCTTC. Its translation is CSHVYGYTF. This chain joins TRBV29-1 and TRBJ1-2; no reliable D call. V dropped 8 bases and J dropped 4 bases, with 5 bases sitting between them. This CDR3 contains 9 residues. Looked up from germline, CDR1 is SQVTM and CDR2 is ANQGSEA.